This is a list of T cell receptor beta chains from one sample in a study of cytomegalovirus exposure and HLA in healthy donors. Profiled with immunoSEQ multiplex PCR; TCRdb holds only in-frame clones, not every one. The sample includes approximately 280,000 clones, 80% to 90% of them seen just once. The sequenced sample was PBMCs. The source of these receptors is a woman in her late teens or twenties in good health and CMV-seronegative. Both conserved end residues are part of each CDR3. The order of the fields is CDR3 protein, CDR3 DNA, D gene, V gene, J gene, clone size. The D gene is left open where the match is weak. A clone size is listed for some rows: how often the clone was seen (once, few, many), or a class if it is expanded.

cdr3_aa: CASSPSGTGGIGAFF
cdr3_nt: TGTGCCAGCAGCCCATCCGGGACAGGGGGGATAGGGGCTTTCTTT
d_call: TRBD1
v_call: TRBV11-2
j_call: TRBJ1-1
clone_size: .

cdr3_aa: CASSPVERGYEQYF
cdr3_nt: TGTGCCAGCAGCCCCGTGGAGCGGGGATACGAGCAGTACTTC
d_call: TRBD2
v_call: TRBV11-1
j_call: TRBJ2-7
clone_size: .

cdr3_aa: CASSPGTGRPGGNTIYF
cdr3_nt: TGTGCCAGCAGTCCCGGGACAGGGCGGCCGGGAGGAAACACCATATATTTT
d_call: TRBD1
v_call: TRBV2
j_call: TRBJ1-3
clone_size: .

cdr3_aa: CASSPNRGEQYF
cdr3_nt: TGTGCCAGCAGTCCCAATCGGGGGGAGCAGTACTTC
d_call: .
v_call: TRBV6-5
j_call: TRBJ2-7
clone_size: .

cdr3_aa: CASSPGQGVNYGYTF
cdr3_nt: TGCGCCAGCAGCCCCGGACAGGGCGTTAACTATGGCTACACCTTC
d_call: TRBD1
v_call: TRBV5-1
j_call: TRBJ1-2
clone_size: .

cdr3_aa: CSSSTNLAVPSYEQYF
cdr3_nt: TGTTCCAGCAGCACTAACTTAGCGGTGCCCTCCTACGAGCAGTACTTC
d_call: .
v_call: TRBV7-9
j_call: TRBJ2-7
clone_size: .

cdr3_aa: CASSVRLAADNEQFF
cdr3_nt: TGTGCCAGCAGCGTCCGACTAGCGGCCGACAATGAGCAGTTCTTC
d_call: TRBD2
v_call: TRBV9
j_call: TRBJ2-1
clone_size: .

cdr3_aa: CASGLGIVSTDTQYF
cdr3_nt: TGTGCTAGTGGTTTGGGTATAGTCAGCACAGATACGCAGTATTTT
d_call: .
v_call: TRBV12-5
j_call: TRBJ2-3
clone_size: .

cdr3_aa: CASSLGQGPSPLALHF
cdr3_nt: TGTGCCAGCAGCCTGGGACAGGGGCCGAGCCCGTTGGCCCTCCACTTT
d_call: TRBD1
v_call: TRBV7-9
j_call: TRBJ1-6
clone_size: few

cdr3_aa: CASSPLRGSSYNEQFF
cdr3_nt: TGTGCTAGCAGCCCCCTACGGGGGAGCTCTTACAATGAGCAGTTCTTC
d_call: .
v_call: TRBV7-7
j_call: TRBJ2-1
clone_size: .

cdr3_aa: CASSSGPPPGNTIYF
cdr3_nt: TGTGCCAGCAGCTCCGGTCCTCCGCCTGGAAACACCATATATTTT
d_call: .
v_call: TRBV11-2
j_call: TRBJ1-3
clone_size: .

cdr3_aa: CASSIDDRAYSNQPQHF
cdr3_nt: TGTGCCAGTAGTATAGATGACAGGGCCTATAGCAATCAGCCCCAGCATTTT
d_call: TRBD1
v_call: TRBV19
j_call: TRBJ1-5
clone_size: .

cdr3_aa: CSVTGDAPPTF
cdr3_nt: TGCAGCGTTACCGGGGATGCCCCGCCAACCTTC
d_call: .
v_call: TRBV29-1
j_call: TRBJ1-2
clone_size: .

cdr3_aa: CASQGLAGETQYF
cdr3_nt: TGTGCCAGCCAGGGACTAGCGGGCGAGACCCAGTACTTC
d_call: TRBD2
v_call: TRBV2
j_call: TRBJ2-5
clone_size: .

cdr3_aa: CATTFTGGVTEAFF
cdr3_nt: TGTGCCACCACATTTACAGGGGGCGTCACTGAAGCTTTCTTT
d_call: TRBD1
v_call: TRBV6-1
j_call: TRBJ1-1
clone_size: .

cdr3_aa: CASNVGTAQETQYF
cdr3_nt: TGCGCCAGCAATGTCGGGACAGCACAAGAGACCCAGTACTTC
d_call: TRBD1
v_call: TRBV5-1
j_call: TRBJ2-5
clone_size: .

cdr3_aa: CASSPGLSEAFF
cdr3_nt: TGTGCCAGCTCCCCGGGATTGAGTGAAGCTTTCTTT
d_call: .
v_call: TRBV6-5
j_call: TRBJ1-1
clone_size: .

cdr3_aa: CASSYLPGDRGRAFF
cdr3_nt: TGTGCCAGCAGTTACCTACCTGGGGACAGGGGTCGGGCTTTCTTT
d_call: TRBD1
v_call: TRBV6-5
j_call: TRBJ1-1
clone_size: few